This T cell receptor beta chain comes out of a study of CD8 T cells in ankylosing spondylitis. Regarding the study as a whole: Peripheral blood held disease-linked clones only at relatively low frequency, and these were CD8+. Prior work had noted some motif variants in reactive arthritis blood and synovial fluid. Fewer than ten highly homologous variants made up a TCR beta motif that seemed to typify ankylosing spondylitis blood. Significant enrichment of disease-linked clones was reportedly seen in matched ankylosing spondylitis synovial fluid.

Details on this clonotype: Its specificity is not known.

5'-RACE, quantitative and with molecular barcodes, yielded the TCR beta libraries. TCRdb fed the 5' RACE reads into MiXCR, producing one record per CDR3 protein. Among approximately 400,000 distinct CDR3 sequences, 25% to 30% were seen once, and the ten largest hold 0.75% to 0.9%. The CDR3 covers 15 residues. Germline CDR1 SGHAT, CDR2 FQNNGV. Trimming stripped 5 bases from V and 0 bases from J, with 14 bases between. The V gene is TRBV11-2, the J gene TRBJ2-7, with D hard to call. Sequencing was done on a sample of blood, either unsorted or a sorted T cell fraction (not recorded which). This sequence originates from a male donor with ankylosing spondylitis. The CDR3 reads CASSPQKWVSYEQYV. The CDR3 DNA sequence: TGTGCCAGCAGCCCCCAGAAATGGGTCTCCTACGAGCAGTACGTC.